Sequencing of this T cell receptor beta chain was carried out in a study of shared clonotypes between healthy human individuals. Findings and limits, study-wide: Clonotype sharing among donors was thought likely to change with sequencing depth.

Naive CD8 cells were CD45RO-negative, positively selected for CCR7, excluding terminally differentiated effector memory CD45RA+ cells. Here immunoSEQ multiplex PCR was the method, and the copy in TCRdb shows in-frame clones only, minus some. The sample has millions of clones; about 95% are singletons. This clone is a singleton in its sample. Its antigen is not known. Germline V gene lookup returns CDR1 MDHEN and CDR2 SYDVKM. The CDR3 extends over 15 amino acids. V lost 3 bases and J lost 0, with 12 bases in between. The source is a man in his late teens or twenties in good health. The sequenced sample consisted of naive CD8+ T cells sorted from blood. The J gene is TRBJ2-7, the V gene TRBV28, with D possibly being TRBD1 or TRBD2 (6 bases each). The chain's CDR3 is CASSFGGTPSYEQYF. DNA of the CDR3: TGTGCCAGCAGTTTTGGCGGGACACCCTCCTACGAGCAGTACTTC.